Shown below are 23 T cell receptor beta chains from a single sample sequenced in a study of T cell responses to AZD1222 COVID-19 vaccine. Using immunoSEQ multiplex PCR, the repertoire was profiled, and TCRdb retains in-frame clones only, with some absent. The sample holds 130,000 or so clones, roughly 94% seen once. Here the sequenced sample was peripheral blood, taken on day 0 of AZD1222 vaccination. These receptors all come from an adult in good health.

The chain uses TRBV7-2 and TRBJ2-7, with 7 bases identical to TRBD1. This CDR3 comprises 14 residues. Germline V CDR1 and CDR2: SGHTA, FQGNSA. The V segment lost 1 base and the J segment 7 bases; nucleotides outside the gene matches: 7. The CDR3 loop is CASSLVYRGYEQYF. The CDR3, as DNA: TGTGCCAGCAGCTTAGTATACAGGGGTTATGAGCAGTACTTC.

This clone appeared once. The J gene is TRBJ2-5, the V gene TRBV5-5, with 8 nucleotides matching TRBD2. This CDR3 contains 15 residues. V lost 1 base, J lost 5 bases, and 7 bases stayed unmatched. Germline V lookup: CDR1 SGHKS, CDR2 YYEKEE (reference sequence). CDR3 DNA sequence: TGTGCCAGCAGCTTGCCCCCGGGGGGGCGTGAGACCCAGTACTTC. This gives the protein CASSLPPGGRETQYF.

This chain connects TRBV27 to TRBJ1-5, with D unresolved. This CDR3 contains 15 residues. V shed 5 bases and J shed 7 bases, with 18 bases lying between them. Germline V gives CDR1 MNHEY, CDR2 SMNVEV (reference sequence). The CDR3: CASSRSGSTGQPQHF. The CDR3 DNA follows: TGTGCCAGCAGTCGAAGCGGGTCGACCGGCCAGCCCCAGCATTTT.

This rearrangement joins TRBV7-8 to TRBJ1-5; D is undetermined. The CDR3 totals 14 residues. Trimming removed 1 base at V and 2 bases at J, with 6 bases between. The germline V gene encodes CDR1 SGHVS and CDR2 FQNEAQ. CDR3 sequence (DNA): TGTGCCAGCAGCTTAGGGCAAGGCAATCAGCCCCAGCATTTT. Translating it yields CASSLGQGNQPQHF.

This clone was detected only once. The rearrangement uses TRBV19 and TRBJ2-6; D not certain. CDR3 size: 17 residues. V shed 7 bases and J shed 0 bases, with 16 bases lying between them. Germline-derived CDR1 and CDR2 are LNHDA and SQIVND (reference sequence). This chain's CDR3 is CASKGLGQISGANVLTF. In nucleotides, the CDR3 is TGTGCCAGTAAGGGATTAGGGCAGATCTCTGGGGCCAACGTCCTGACTTTC.

The genes are TRBV10-1 and TRBJ1-4, with TRBD1 identical over 7 bases. The junction had 11 bases not matched to a gene; V was cut back by 9 bases and J by 4 bases. CDR1 is WNHNN, CDR2 SYGVQD, per germline (reference sequence). The CDR3 has 15 amino acids. CDR3 bases: TGCGCCAGAAGGGGCCGGACAGGCATTAATGAAAAACTGTTTTTT. Protein: CARRGRTGINEKLFF.

The chain recombines TRBV28 with TRBJ1-5; D ambiguous. The germline V gene encodes CDR1 MDHEN and CDR2 SYDVKM. The CDR3 is 15 amino acids. Deletions cut 3 bases from V and 5 bases from J, with 14 bases between. The DNA of the CDR3 is TGTGCCAGCAGTTTGAAAGGGCGGAATTATCAGCCCCAGCATTTT. Translation: CASSLKGRNYQPQHF.

This clone appeared once. This chain links TRBV30 with TRBJ2-7; TRBD1 agrees at 8 bases. This CDR3 is built from 12 residues. CDR1 is GTSNPN and CDR2 is SVGIG in the germline V gene (reference sequence). Trimming took 7 bases from V and 9 from J; bases not matched to a gene: 11. The CDR3 nucleotides read TGTGCCTTAGGACAGGGAGGAACTGCGCAGTACTTC. It yields the protein CALGQGGTAQYF.

The chain is built from TRBV7-2 and TRBJ1-2; 10 nucleotides align to TRBD1. This CDR3 spans 14 amino acids. Germline loops: CDR1 SGHTA, CDR2 FQGNSA. J lost 4 bases, V lost 3 bases, and 2 bases had no gene match. CDR3 sequence (DNA): TGTGCCAGCAGCTTCAGGACAGGGGGCTATGGCTACACCTTC. Its translation: CASSFRTGGYGYTF.

The chain employs TRBV5-4 and TRBJ1-1; D is possibly TRBD1 (5 bases). Germline values: CDR1 SGHNT, CDR2 YYREEE (reference sequence). V lost 7 bases and J 6 bases, leaving 25 bases between the germline ends. The CDR3 has 16 amino acids. The CDR3 nucleotides are TGTGCCAGCCGCGGGGGTAGTCGGGGATTAGGCGCTGAAGCTTTCTTT. Its protein product is CASRGGSRGLGAEAFF.

The chain carries TRBV4-2 and TRBJ2-7, with D tentatively TRBD2 (5 bases). The CDR3 has 15 amino acids. Germline loops: CDR1 LGHNA, CDR2 YNFKEQ. Trimming pared 1 base from V and 0 bases from J, leaving 10 bases between. CDR3 nucleotide sequence: TGTGCCAGCAGCCAAGTGACGGGAAGCTCCTACGAGCAGTACTTC. As protein: CASSQVTGSSYEQYF.

In regard to this clone: Other DNA sequences of this sample code for an identical CDR3. In nucleotides, the CDR3 is TGTGCCATCAGTGAGTCGGGGGGGAGTGGAAACACCATATATTTT. Translating gives CAISESGGSGNTIYF. The V gene is TRBV10-3, the J gene TRBJ1-3; the D gene is possibly TRBD1 (5 bases). The CDR3 spans 15 residues. Germline-derived CDR1 and CDR2 are ENHRY and SYGVKD. V was cut by 0 bases and J by 3 bases, with 9 bases left in between.

This chain links TRBV5-6 with TRBJ1-3, with D unclear. The germline gives CDR1 SGHDT, CDR2 YYEEEE. Trimming stripped 1 base from V and 7 bases from J, with 3 bases between. The CDR3 is made up of 11 amino acids. CDR3 amino acids: CASSLTNTIYF. DNA for the CDR3: TGTGCCAGCAGCTTGACGAACACCATATATTTT.

The chain combines TRBV5-1 with TRBJ1-2; D perhaps matches TRBD1 (6 bases). This CDR3 spans 14 amino acids. Trimming stripped 4 bases from V and 8 bases from J, with 18 bases between. Germline assignment: CDR1 SGHRS and CDR2 YFSETQ. In DNA form, the CDR3 reads TGCGCCAGCAGCACCCACAGGGCTAACGGGGGCTACACCTTC. Protein sequence: CASSTHRANGGYTF. The variable domain in full, with the rest retrieved from reference TRBV5-1 and TRBJ1-2, is KAGVTQTPRYLIKTRGQQVTLSCSPISGHRSVSWYQQTPGQGLQFLFEYFSETQRNKGNFPGRFSGRQFSNSRSEMNVSTLELGDSALYLCASSTHRANGGYTFGSGTRLTVV.

This clone was picked up one time. The rearrangement links TRBV5-1 to TRBJ2-6, with unresolved D. CDR3 length equals 13 residues. Germline CDR1 reads SGHRS; CDR2 reads YFSETQ. V was pared by 5 bases and J by 3 bases, with 6 bases between. CDR3 residues: CASRGFGANVLTF. The CDR3 coding sequence is TGCGCCAGCAGAGGTTTTGGGGCCAACGTCCTGACTTTC.

The chain's CDR3 is CASSLGPGPYGYTF. CDR3 nucleotide sequence: TGTGCCAGCAGCTTAGGCCCGGGGCCCTATGGCTACACCTTC. The rearrangement joins TRBV7-2 to TRBJ1-2, with D tentatively TRBD1 (5 bases). The V and J ends lost 1 base and 4 bases respectively, with 10 bases between them. Germline lookup yields CDR1 SGHTA and CDR2 FQGNSA. This CDR3 comprises 14 residues.

This chain joins TRBV5-5 and TRBJ1-6; unclear D gene. Per the germline V gene, CDR1 is SGHKS and CDR2 is YYEKEE (reference sequence). With 1 base removed from V and 8 bases from J, the gap between germline ends came to 10 bases. This CDR3 has 14 amino acids. The CDR3 DNA reads as TGTGCCAGCAGCTTGCTGCCCCTAGATTCACCCCTCCACTTT. Translating gives CASSLLPLDSPLHF.

This clone was seen just once. The CDR3: CASSGGNQPQHF. Written as DNA, the CDR3 is TGTGCCAGCTCCGGGGGGAATCAGCCCCAGCATTTT. The V gene is TRBV6-6, the J gene TRBJ1-5, with a tentative D call TRBD1 (5 bases). V was cut by 8 bases and J by 4 bases, with 9 bases left in between. This CDR3 region has 12 residues. Germline CDR1 and CDR2: MNHNY and SVGAGI (reference sequence).

V and J are TRBV7-2 and TRBJ2-1; maybe TRBD2 (5 bases). Germline V lookup: CDR1 SGHTA, CDR2 FQGNSA. V was cut by 0 bases and J by 1 base, with 7 bases left in between. The CDR3 is 15 residues long. CDR3 region: CASSLATGSYNEQFF. Here the CDR3 DNA reads TGTGCCAGCAGCTTAGCGACGGGATCCTACAATGAGCAGTTCTTC.

The genes are TRBV7-6 and TRBJ2-2; a possible D gene is TRBD1 (5 bases). Germline values: CDR1 SGHVS, CDR2 FNYEAQ. With 3 bases removed from V and 0 bases from J, the gap between germline ends came to 11 bases. The CDR3 is made up of 16 amino acids. The CDR3: CASSFGQGANTGELFF. CDR3 in DNA: TGTGCCAGCAGCTTTGGGCAGGGCGCGAACACCGGGGAGCTGTTTTTT.

V is TRBV5-4 and J is TRBJ2-5; 12 bases are shared with TRBD2. CDR1 is SGHNT and CDR2 is YYREEE in the germline V gene (reference sequence). CDR3 length: 16 residues. V lost 2 bases and J lost 1; bases outside the gene matches: 3. The CDR3 nucleotides are TGTGCCAGCAGCTTACCTAGCGGGGGGGCCCAAGAGACCCAGTACTTC. This translates into CASSLPSGGAQETQYF. Supplemented by reference TRBV5-4 and TRBJ2-5, the full variable domain reads ETGVTQSPTHLIKTRGQQVTLRCSSQSGHNTVSWYQQALGQGPQFIFQYYREEENGRGNFPPRFSGLQFPNYSSELNVNALELDDSALYLCASSLPSGGAQETQYFGPGTRLLVL.

J is TRBJ1-5 and V is TRBV7-6, with D hard to call. Trimming left V 3 bases short and J 2 bases short, with 8 bases between. The CDR3 runs to 14 residues. Germline loops: CDR1 SGHVS, CDR2 FNYEAQ. The CDR3 here is CASSFSDRNQPQHF. The CDR3 nucleotides are TGTGCCAGCAGCTTTAGCGACCGCAATCAGCCCCAGCATTTT. The full variable domain, with the rest looked up from reference TRBV7-6 and TRBJ1-5, is GAGVSQSPRYKVTKRGQDVALRCDPISGHVSLYWYRQALGQGPEFLTYFNYEAQQDKSGLPNDRFSAERPEGSISTLTIQRTEQRDSAMYRCASSFSDRNQPQHFGDGTRLSIL.

The chain couples TRBV5-1 to TRBJ1-4; a possible D gene is TRBD1 (5 bases). Germline CDR1 reads SGHRS; CDR2 reads YFSETQ. This CDR3 comprises 15 residues. V was cut by 0 bases and J by 8 bases, with 14 bases left in between. The CDR3, as DNA: TGCGCCAGCAGCTTGGACGGGACCCCATCCGAAAAACTGTTTTTT. It yields the protein CASSLDGTPSEKLFF.